The source of this TCR beta chain is a study of cytomegalovirus exposure and HLA in healthy donors. This CDR3 region has 14 residues. Germline V gene sequence: CDR1 SEHNR, CDR2 FQNEAQ (reference sequence). V lost 0 bases and J lost 4; bases outside the gene matches: 2. PCR employed 60 Vbeta and 13 Jbeta primers. The data were produced by immunoSEQ multiplex PCR, yet TCRdb's version contains in-frame clones alone and is incomplete. This repertoire includes under 200,000 clones. The chain couples TRBV7-9 to TRBJ2-7, with 8 nucleotides matching TRBD1. Sequencing input: PBMCs. This clonotype was sampled from a young woman in good health and CMV-seropositive. This CDR3 is CASSLAGQGYEQYF. The CDR3, as DNA: TGTGCCAGCAGCTTAGCCGGACAGGGATACGAGCAGTACTTC.